What follows describes a single T cell receptor (beta chain). Its antigen is unknown. No base quality information exists; no much larger clone differs at one position. This specimen belongs to a study of T cell repertoires in cytomegalovirus infection (dated by TCRdb to the late 2010s). At the level of the whole study: The peptide stimulations were aimed at well-studied HLA-B-restricted epitopes as well as recently identified HLA-C-restricted CMV epitopes, whose presentation resists viral immunomodulation. The HLA type of each donor mattered for the analysis, because public TCR beta signatures pointed to carriage of CMV infection along with the matching HLA type. Summary of the overall study and its limitations: Carriers of CMV infection plus the relevant HLA type were discriminated by the cumulative frequency of public TCR beta family members in the study cohort and in an independent roughly 340-donor cohort. In the ex vivo response, HLA-C-restricted CMV-specific TCR beta clonotypes were dominant, and in two of eight donors the single most frequent clonotype came from this HLA-C-restricted group.

The sample was run on an Illumina HiSeq 1500. TCRdb trimmed the raw reads at Q25, called clones with MiXCR and kept productive beta chains. Every CDR3 protein is listed once, alongside the most common genes and DNA of its rows. The sample includes about 830,000 distinct CDR3 sequences, with about 33% observed a single time. Together, the top ten hold 12% of the sample. The CDR3 has 16 amino acids, counting the end cysteine and phenylalanine. Just the 48-base CDR3 DNA is kept, in frame starting at base 1. CDR1 and CDR2, looked up from the germline V gene, are SGHVS and FNYEAQ. The germline V and J ends show losses of 4 bases and 3 bases respectively, and no gene match explains 8 bases of the junction. This sample's treatment or condition label indicates: in vitro stimulation with specific CMV peptide epitopes to enrich CMV-specific T cells.

The source was cultured CD8+ T cells from PBMCs, collected from culture after CMV antigen stimulation. Recombination connected TRBV7-6 to TRBJ1-4, with 7 bases aligning to TRBD1. The clonotype comes from a human donor in good health (CMV status not recorded). Some clones in this sample may be carry-over from other donors' samples. The CDR3 sequence is CASSSDRDQANEKLFF. The nucleotides are TGTGCCAGCAGCTCCGACAGGGACCAAGCTAATGAAAAACTGTTTTTT. Extended through the reference TRBV7-6 and TRBJ1-4 proteins, this CDR3 yields the full variable domain: GAGVSQSPRYKVTKRGQDVALRCDPISGHVSLYWYRQALGQGPEFLTYFNYEAQQDKSGLPNDRFSAERPEGSISTLTIQRTEQRDSAMYRCASSSDRDQANEKLFFGSGTQLSVL.